This section outlines one T cell receptor beta chain sequence together with its context. The data were obtained in a study of blood T cell repertoires in COVID-19. The authors' processing: Reference gene primer amplification yielded estimated nucleated cell counts. Repertoires were generated with immunoSEQ multiplex PCR, while TCRdb's copy carries only in-frame clones and drops some. The V and J calls and the clone size are those of that table, but D and trimming were determined from the DNA. The data show nearly 350,000 clones, around 83% seen once. Specimen: peripheral blood. This TCR came from a young man with active or convalescent COVID-19.

Here the CDR3 reads CASSLAPWKRGWSSYNEQFF. The CDR3 nucleotides are TGTGCCAGCAGCTTAGCGCCCTGGAAGCGGGGGTGGAGCTCCTACAATGAGCAGTTCTTC. The gene calls are TRBV7-2 and TRBJ2-1, with 8 bases identical to TRBD2. Trimming cost V 0 bases and J 0 bases; bases outside gene matches: 13. CDR1 SGHTA and CDR2 FQGNSA come from the germline V gene. The CDR3 has 20 amino acids.